The sequence of this T cell receptor (beta chain) was determined in a study of cytomegalovirus exposure and HLA in healthy donors. Study-wide results and caveats: As was reported, the classifier diagnosed cytomegalovirus status with high specificity and sensitivity. Rare TCR sequences dominated, though some public TCRs recurred in many donors.

CDR1 is SGHRS, CDR2 YFSETQ, per germline. The CDR3 runs 14 residues. V dropped 3 bases and J dropped 5 bases, with 14 bases sitting between them. Clones were sequenced by immunoSEQ multiplex PCR, and TCRdb holds only the in-frame ones, with some missing. The sample comprises over 150,000 clones, around 92% of which are singletons, and 10% to 13% rests with the top ten. Comments on this clone: Antigen: not known.

The receptor was isolated from a woman between 18 and 29 years old in good health and CMV-seropositive. This chain links TRBV5-1 with TRBJ1-1; D might be TRBD1 (6 bases). The specimen sequenced was PBMCs. CDR3 sequence (DNA): TGCGCCAGCAGCTCGACAGGTCCCAGGACTGAAGCTTTCTTT. Protein sequence: CASSSTGPRTEAFF.